These 15 T cell receptor beta chains were sequenced from one sample in a study of OX40 agonist ivuxolimab in advanced cancers. The method was immunoSEQ multiplex PCR; TCRdb's version includes in-frame clones alone and lacks a portion of them. The profile shows about 81,000 clones, 80% to 90% of them singletons. The source was CD4+ or CD8+ T cells sorted from blood, collected in a trial of the OX40 agonist ivuxolimab. The receptors were gathered from an adult with an advanced solid tumor such as melanoma, head and neck, liver or kidney cancer.

Concerning this clone itself: One end of the junction does not line up with germline, which may come from a read error. The chain employs TRBV30 and TRBJ1-2; no firm D call. The CDR3 is 14 residues long. Germline V lookup: CDR1 GTSNPN, CDR2 SVGIG (reference sequence). The CDR3 region has the DNA TGTGCCGGGAGACCCAAGCCCACTAACTATGGCTACACCTTC. It encodes CAGRPKPTNYGYTF.

The rearrangement links TRBV28 to TRBJ2-5, with D maybe TRBD1 (5 bases). Germline CDR1 MDHEN, CDR2 SYDVKM. CDR3 length: 14 amino acids. V lost 4 bases and J 2 bases, leaving 11 bases between the germline ends. CDR3 sequence reads: CASSSHRFQETQYF. Written as DNA, the CDR3 is TGTGCCAGCAGTTCCCACAGGTTTCAAGAGACCCAGTACTTC.

The chain has TRBV19 and TRBJ1-1; 8 positions match TRBD1. CDR1 and CDR2 (germline): LNHDA, SQIVND (reference sequence). The ends lost 9 bases at V and 0 bases at J; junction bases unmatched: 9. The CDR3 is 15 residues long. CDR3 sequence reads: CASHDRGLLNTEAFF. The CDR3 DNA reads as TGTGCCAGCCACGACAGGGGACTATTGAACACTGAAGCTTTCTTT.

This clone was counted at least ten times. The rearrangement uses TRBV6-1 and TRBJ2-2; D remains unclear. Per germline, CDR1 MNHNS and CDR2 SASEGT. The V gene lost 5 bases and the J gene lost 6 bases, with 10 bases spanning the gap. The CDR3 is 13 amino acids. The CDR3 DNA reads TGTGCCAGCAGTTTGGACGTCGCCGGGGAGCTGTTTTTT. Translating gives CASSLDVAGELFF.

This chain links TRBV7-3 with TRBJ1-4; D not resolved. Germline values: CDR1 SGHTA, CDR2 FQGTGA. V was shortened by 4 bases and J by 7 bases, with 13 bases between the two germline ends. The CDR3 spans 14 residues. Here the CDR3 reads CASSYTGYSEKLFF. CDR3 in DNA: TGTGCCAGCAGCTACACGGGGTATAGTGAAAAACTGTTTTTT.

This rearrangement joins TRBV4-1 to TRBJ1-1, with TRBD1 matching over 7 bases. CDR1 and CDR2 (germline): MGHRA, YSYEKL. CDR3 size: 14 residues. Germline trimming cut 2 bases from V and 1 base from J; bases unmatched to any gene: 1. The CDR3 DNA sequence: TGCGCCAGCAGCCAAACAGGGGCGAACACTGAAGCTTTCTTT. The encoded protein is CASSQTGANTEAFF.

This sequence joins TRBV13 and TRBJ2-2; 8 bases are shared with TRBD2. Trimming at V came to 4 bases and at J to 6 bases, leaving 4 bases not matched to a gene. Germline CDR1 reads PRHDT; CDR2 reads FYEKMQ (reference sequence). The CDR3 sequence is 14 residues long. The CDR3 nucleotides are TGTGCCAGCAGCTCCGGACTAGCCGCCGGGGAGCTGTTTTTT. As protein: CASSSGLAAGELFF.

The chain combines TRBV18 with TRBJ1-1, with D possibly matching TRBD1 (6 bases). The CDR3 runs 15 residues. Germline values: CDR1 KGHSH, CDR2 LQKENI. Trimming took off 2 bases at V and 0 bases at J, with 10 bases between the two ends. The CDR3: CASSPTGGLNTEAFF. DNA of the CDR3: TGTGCCAGCTCACCAACCGGGGGCCTGAACACTGAAGCTTTCTTT.

This clone showed up just a few times. The chain uses TRBV10-3 and TRBJ2-2; 9 bases are a match to TRBD1. The CDR3 is 18 residues long. J was trimmed by 2 bases and V by 0 bases; bases with no gene match: 7. The V gene's germline CDR1 is ENHRY and CDR2 SYGVKD. CDR3 coding DNA: TGTGCCATCAGTGAGTCCCCGGGACAGGGCGGAAACACCGGGGAGCTGTTTTTT. Its translation is CAISESPGQGGNTGELFF.

This clone has just a few counts. The V call is TRBV5-4, the J call TRBJ2-1, with D possibly being TRBD2 (5 bases). The ends were cut back, 6 bases at V and 8 bases at J, with 9 bases in the middle. CDR3 length: 11 amino acids. CDR1 and CDR2 from the germline V gene are SGHNT and YYREEE (reference sequence). The CDR3 loop is CASTSGDEQFF. CDR3 coding DNA: TGTGCCAGCACAAGCGGCGATGAGCAGTTCTTC.

The V and J genes are TRBV7-3 and TRBJ2-3; a possible D gene is TRBD2 (5 bases). V was shortened by 3 bases and J by 4 bases, with 14 bases between the two germline ends. Germline CDR1 SGHTA, CDR2 FQGTGA. The CDR3 totals 15 residues. CDR3 region: CASSLDGVIADTQYF. In nucleotides, the CDR3 is TGTGCCAGCAGCTTGGACGGGGTTATCGCAGATACGCAGTATTTT. Complete variable domain (other parts from reference TRBV7-3 and TRBJ2-3): GAGVSQTPSNKVTEKGKYVELRCDPISGHTALYWYRQSLGQGPEFLIYFQGTGAADDSGLPNDRFFAVRPEGSVSTLKIQRTERGDSAVYLCASSLDGVIADTQYFGPGTRLTVL.

V is TRBV7-8 and J is TRBJ2-3, with 10 bases matching TRBD1. The CDR3 has 19 amino acids. Trimming took 6 bases from V and 4 from J; bases not matched to a gene: 19. CDR1 and CDR2 (germline): SGHVS, FQNEAQ. CDR3 in DNA: TGTGCCAGCAGTCGCGTCGGGACAGGGGCCCCACGCACCCCAGATACGCAGTATTTT. Residues: CASSRVGTGAPRTPDTQYF.

V is TRBV7-2 and J is TRBJ1-3, with D tentatively TRBD1 (5 bases). The V gene's germline CDR1 is SGHTA and CDR2 FQGNSA. The V gene lost 5 bases and the J gene lost 5 bases, with 10 bases spanning the gap. This CDR3 spans 13 amino acids. The CDR3, as DNA: TGTGCCAGCAGCGTACAGGCGAGAAACACCATATATTTT. Protein sequence: CASSVQARNTIYF.

This chain connects TRBV6-5 to TRBJ1-1; TRBD1 is a possible D gene (6 bases). Trimming took off 2 bases at V and 6 bases at J, with 19 bases between the two ends. Germline assignment: CDR1 MNHEY and CDR2 SVGAGI. This CDR3 comprises 16 residues. CDR3 coding DNA: TGTGCCAGCAGTTACGGATCTGGGGGGGCGTTAGCTGAAGCTTTCTTT. Amino acids: CASSYGSGGALAEAFF.

The chain links TRBV9 to TRBJ1-3; D unresolved. Germline V gives CDR1 SGDLS, CDR2 YYNGEE. CDR3 size: 15 residues. V was clipped by 0 bases and J by 0 bases, with 7 bases between them. CDR3 residues: CASSVDGYSGNTIYF. CDR3 DNA: TGTGCCAGCAGCGTAGACGGTTACTCTGGAAACACCATATATTTT. The whole variable domain, remainder taken from reference TRBV9 and TRBJ1-3, is DSGVTQTPKHLITATGQRVTLRCSPRSGDLSVYWYQQSLDQGLQFLIQYYNGEERAKGNILERFSAQQFPDLHSELNLSSLELGDSALYFCASSVDGYSGNTIYFGEGSWLTVV.